A single sample is the source of the 29 T cell receptor beta chains below, sequenced in a study of T cells after yellow fever vaccination. TCRdb used MiXCR to reprocess the 5' RACE reads, holding one entry per CDR3 protein. In the table there are approximately 160,000 distinct CDR3 sequences, approximately 6.2% of which are singletons. The input for sequencing was CD4+ T cells sorted from PBMCs, taken on the day of the first yellow fever vaccination. These receptors were obtained from a man aged 18 to 35 who received the YFV17D yellow fever vaccine.

The rearrangement links TRBV4-1 to TRBJ1-6, with TRBD1 as a possible D gene (5 bases). The germline V gene has CDR1 MGHRA and CDR2 YSYEKL. Trimming removed 1 base from V and 6 bases from J, with 16 bases in between. The CDR3 sequence is 17 residues long. The CDR3 sequence is CASSQGGLRALNSPLHF. CDR3 in DNA: TGCGCCAGCAGCCAAGGGGGCCTCAGAGCACTTAATTCACCCCTCCACTTT.

This chain links TRBV5-1 with TRBJ2-6; D assignment may be TRBD1 or TRBD2 (5 bases each). The germline gives CDR1 SGHRS, CDR2 YFSETQ. CDR3 length: 16 amino acids. With 0 bases removed from V and 4 bases from J, the gap between germline ends came to 11 bases. CDR3 loop: CASSLGAGAGANVLTF. Written as DNA, the CDR3 is TGCGCCAGCAGCTTGGGGGCCGGGGCGGGGGCCAACGTCCTGACTTTC.

V is TRBV27 and J is TRBJ2-3; possibly TRBD2 for D (6 bases). The germline CDR1 and CDR2 sequences are MNHEY and SMNVEV (reference sequence). This CDR3 contains 12 residues. Between the trimmed V and J ends, which lost 5 bases and 10 bases, there was a span of 13 bases. The CDR3 DNA reads as TGTGCCAGCAGTATGGCGGGAATAGCGCAGTATTTT. As protein: CASSMAGIAQYF.

V is TRBV29-1 and J is TRBJ2-7, with a tentative D call TRBD1 (7 bases). Germline CDR1 reads SQVTM; CDR2 reads ANQGSEA. Deletions cut 7 bases from V and 0 bases from J, with 16 bases between. CDR3 length equals 14 residues. CDR3 in DNA: TGCAGCGGGAGGGACAGCCCGAGCTCCTACGAGCAGTACTTC. Amino acid sequence: CSGRDSPSSYEQYF.

This clonotype was seen many times. The chain couples TRBV18 to TRBJ1-3; D gene uncertain. Trimming removed 2 bases at V and 6 bases at J, with 11 bases between. Germline assignment: CDR1 KGHSH and CDR2 LQKENI. This CDR3 spans 14 amino acids. CDR3: CASSPGPLINTIYF. As DNA, the CDR3 is TGTGCCAGCTCACCAGGTCCCCTTATAAACACCATATATTTT. Looking up the rest from reference TRBV18 and TRBJ1-3 gives the full variable domain: NAGVMQNPRHLVRRRGQEARLRCSPMKGHSHVYWYRQLPEEGLKFMVYLQKENIIDESGMPKERFSAEFPKEGPSILRIQQVVRGDSAAYFCASSPGPLINTIYFGEGSWLTVV.

This clonotype has at least ten counts. The chain employs TRBV5-1 and TRBJ2-4; D could derive from TRBD1 or TRBD2 (5 bases each). The CDR3 is 14 residues long. CDR1 and CDR2 (germline): SGHRS, YFSETQ. V was shortened by 2 bases and J by 9 bases, with 15 bases between the two germline ends. CDR3 sequence reads: CASSFSGTEGIQYF. The CDR3 DNA is TGCGCCAGCAGCTTCTCCGGGACGGAAGGCATTCAGTACTTC. Variable domain in full (rest from reference TRBV5-1 and TRBJ2-4): KAGVTQTPRYLIKTRGQQVTLSCSPISGHRSVSWYQQTPGQGLQFLFEYFSETQRNKGNFPGRFSGRQFSNSRSEMNVSTLELGDSALYLCASSFSGTEGIQYFGAGTRLSVL.

This clonotype has at least ten counts. The chain employs TRBV14 and TRBJ2-2; D call uncertain. CDR1 and CDR2 from the germline V gene are SGHDN and FVKESK. CDR3 length: 14 residues. Trimming stripped 4 bases from V and 1 base from J, with 7 bases between. Here the CDR3 DNA reads TGTGCCAGCAGCCGGCCTCTGAACACCGGGGAGCTGTTTTTT. As protein: CASSRPLNTGELFF.

This clonotype was detected many times. The CDR3 bases are TGTGCCAGCAGCCCGGCGACAGGGACGGACACCGGGGAGCTGTTTTTT. This translates into CASSPATGTDTGELFF. The chain employs TRBV7-9 and TRBJ2-2, with 7 bases identical to TRBD1. CDR3 length: 16 amino acids. The trim removed 5 bases at V and 3 bases at J, leaving 9 bases unmatched. CDR1 is SEHNR and CDR2 is FQNEAQ in the germline V gene (reference sequence).

The chain recombines TRBV6-6 with TRBJ2-7; D ambiguous. V lost 6 bases to trimming and J lost 3 bases, with 12 bases between them. This CDR3 contains 13 residues. Germline lookup yields CDR1 MNHNY and CDR2 SVGAGI (reference sequence). CDR3 amino acids: CASSPSVFYEQYV. Written as DNA, the CDR3 is TGTGCCAGCAGCCCCTCAGTTTTCTACGAGCAGTACGTC.

This clonotype appeared many times. V is TRBV2 and J is TRBJ2-3, with TRBD2 identical over 14 bases. Germline V gene lookup returns CDR1 SNHLY and CDR2 FYNNEI. V was pared by 4 bases and J by 4 bases, with 1 base of the junction left unmatched. CDR3 length: 15 residues. CDR3 sequence (DNA): TGTGCCAGCAGTGGACTAGCGGGGGGGCCAGATACGCAGTATTTT. Translated, it gives CASSGLAGGPDTQYF.

This clonotype was observed at least ten times. The rearrangement uses TRBV5-1 and TRBJ1-2, with D tentatively TRBD1 (5 bases). The CDR3 loop spans 13 amino acids. CDR1 and CDR2 from the germline V gene are SGHRS and YFSETQ. Trimming left V 2 bases short and J 3 bases short, with 8 bases between. CDR3 amino acids: CASSFGGDYGYTF. The CDR3 coding sequence is TGCGCCAGCAGCTTTGGAGGGGACTATGGCTACACCTTC.

This clonotype was found many times. The CDR3 loop reads CASSLMGVPQNTEAFF. Written as DNA, the CDR3 is TGTGCCAGCAGCCTAATGGGGGTCCCCCAGAACACTGAAGCTTTCTTT. V is TRBV7-2 and J is TRBJ1-1, with D perhaps TRBD1 (5 bases). The germline V gene has CDR1 SGHTA and CDR2 FQGNSA. The CDR3 sequence is 16 residues long. V lost 5 bases to trimming and J lost 1 base, with 17 bases between them.

This clonotype was found many times. This chain uses TRBV13 with TRBJ2-5, with a weak D call TRBD1 (6 bases). CDR3 length equals 14 residues. CDR1 and CDR2 from the germline V gene are PRHDT and FYEKMQ (reference sequence). The germline V and J ends were trimmed by 7 bases and 3 bases, with 15 bases remaining between them. CDR3 sequence: CASTPRGVEETQYF. Written as DNA, the CDR3 is TGTGCCAGCACCCCCAGGGGTGTCGAAGAGACCCAGTACTTC. Variable domain in full (rest from reference TRBV13 and TRBJ2-5): AAGVIQSPRHLIKEKRETATLKCYPIPRHDTVYWYQQGPGQDPQFLISFYEKMQSDKGSIPDRFSAQQFSDYHSELNMSSLELGDSALYFCASTPRGVEETQYFGPGTRLLVL.

J is TRBJ2-2 and V is TRBV20-1; TRBD1 is a possible D gene (6 bases). This CDR3 is built from 14 residues. With 2 bases removed from V and 4 bases from J, the gap between germline ends came to 11 bases. Germline assignment: CDR1 DFQATT and CDR2 SNEGSKA (reference sequence). CDR3 residues: CSARIGGSTGELFF. For the CDR3, the DNA is TGCAGTGCTAGAATAGGGGGTAGCACCGGGGAGCTGTTTTTT.

This clonotype was seen ten or more times. The chain is built from TRBV5-1 and TRBJ2-3; D may correspond to TRBD1 or TRBD2 (5 bases each). Per the germline V gene, CDR1 is SGHRS and CDR2 is YFSETQ. The CDR3 length is 16 residues. Between the trimmed V and J ends, which lost 0 bases and 0 bases, there was a span of 11 bases. The CDR3 here is CASSLEGRTSTDTQYF. The CDR3 coding sequence is TGCGCCAGCAGCTTGGAGGGACGAACTAGCACAGATACGCAGTATTTT.

This clonotype was recorded a few times. The rearrangement joins TRBV7-2 to TRBJ2-7, with no clear D. V was trimmed by 3 bases and J by 0 bases, leaving 6 bases between them. The CDR3 is 13 residues long. Germline V CDR1 and CDR2: SGHTA, FQGNSA. DNA of the CDR3: TGTGCCAGCAGCTTTGACCCCTCCTACGAGCAGTACTTC. Translating gives CASSFDPSYEQYF.

This clonotype was recorded at least ten times. This rearrangement joins TRBV5-1 to TRBJ1-2; 9 bases agree with TRBD1. V dropped 5 bases and J dropped 7; count of bases not matched to a gene: 12. Germline CDR1 and CDR2: SGHRS and YFSETQ. The CDR3 is 15 amino acids. The CDR3 DNA sequence: TGCGCCAGCAGAACCCACGGACAGGGGTCTTTTGGCTACACCTTC. This translates into CASRTHGQGSFGYTF.

This clonotype showed up many times. The V call is TRBV3-1, the J call TRBJ2-4, with unresolved D. The V end was cut by 4 bases, the J end by 0 bases, with 7 bases between. CDR3 length: 14 residues. Per the germline V gene, CDR1 is LGHDT and CDR2 is YNNKEL (reference sequence). CDR3 sequence: CASSPEVAKNIQYF. CDR3 in DNA: TGTGCCAGCAGCCCAGAAGTAGCCAAAAACATTCAGTACTTC.

This clonotype showed up many times. This sequence joins TRBV7-6 and TRBJ2-3, with D hard to call. Trimming stripped 5 bases from V and 5 bases from J, with 11 bases between. Germline loops: CDR1 SGHVS, CDR2 FNYEAQ. The CDR3 runs to 13 residues. The CDR3 bases are TGTGCCAGCAGCGACCCGGCCAAAGATACGCAGTATTTT. Protein product: CASSDPAKDTQYF.

This clonotype was observed many times. The chain combines TRBV12-3 or TRBV12-4 with TRBJ2-7; D ambiguous. CDR3 size: 13 residues. V lost 6 bases and J 3 bases, leaving 12 bases between the germline ends. In DNA, the CDR3 is TGTGCCAGCAGCCCCCGCGGTCGCTACGAGCAGTACGTC. Translation gives CASSPRGRYEQYV.

This clonotype was detected ten times or more. The chain recombines TRBV5-4 with TRBJ2-1, with TRBD2 matching over 12 bases. This CDR3 comprises 15 residues. Germline CDR1 is SGHNT and CDR2 is YYREEE (reference sequence). J was trimmed by 4 bases and V by 1 base; bases with no gene match: 0. This chain's CDR3 is CASSLTSGGYNEQFF. The CDR3 bases are TGTGCCAGCAGCTTGACTAGCGGGGGGTACAATGAGCAGTTCTTC.

This clonotype was recorded many times. The J gene is TRBJ2-2, the V gene TRBV2; maybe TRBD2 (5 bases). CDR1 SNHLY and CDR2 FYNNEI come from the germline V gene. V was shortened by 6 bases and J by 0 bases, with 11 bases between the two germline ends. The CDR3 spans 15 residues. CDR3 coding DNA: TGTGCCAGCAGGAGACTATTATCGAACACCGGGGAGCTGTTTTTT. It is translated as CASRRLLSNTGELFF.

The chain has TRBV2 and TRBJ2-7, with D perhaps matching TRBD2 (5 bases). The CDR3 totals 12 residues. V lost 4 bases to trimming and J lost 5 bases, with 9 bases between them. Per germline, CDR1 SNHLY and CDR2 FYNNEI. Here the CDR3 DNA reads TGTGCCAGCAGTGGAGGGTTCAACGAGCAGTACTTC. It encodes CASSGGFNEQYF.

V usage is TRBV12-3 or TRBV12-4 and J usage is TRBJ1-6, with no clear D. CDR3 length: 13 residues. Trimming took off 7 bases at V and 8 bases at J, with 12 bases between the two ends. The CDR3 loop reads CASTFLSDSPLHF. The CDR3 nucleotides are TGTGCCAGCACCTTCCTTTCTGATTCACCCCTCCACTTT.

This clonotype was detected a few times. The chain couples TRBV4-2 to TRBJ1-3; D may be TRBD1 (5 bases). The CDR3 is 17 residues long. V was trimmed by 0 bases and J by 4 bases, leaving 16 bases between them. Germline CDR1 LGHNA, CDR2 YNFKEQ. The CDR3 DNA reads TGTGCCAGCAGCCAAGATATCGGGGGAAGGCGCGGAAACACCATATATTTT. Its translation is CASSQDIGGRRGNTIYF.

This clonotype was seen many times. The junction does not match germline at one end; this may be a read error. The chain couples TRBV7-7 to TRBJ2-3, with TRBD1 as a possible D gene (5 bases). In germline, CDR1 is SSHAT, CDR2 FNYEAQ (reference sequence). The CDR3 covers 14 residues. DNA of the CDR3: TGTGCTAGCAGCTTAGGGTCAAGGGGAGATACGCAGTATTTT. Translating it yields CASSLGSRGDTQYF.

On this clonotype itself: Germline is not matched at one junction end, which may reflect a read error. This rearrangement joins TRBV19 to TRBJ2-2; TRBD2 might be the D (6 bases). There are 12 residues in the CDR3. Looked up from germline, CDR1 is LNHDA and CDR2 is SQIVND (reference sequence). The CDR3 DNA reads as TGTGCCAGTAGTCCAAACACCGGGGGGCTGTTTTTT. Translated, it gives CASSPNTGGLFF.

CDR3 sequence: CASRGGVVGRNEQFF. The CDR3 DNA reads TGTGCCAGCAGGGGGGGGGTAGTGGGCCGGAATGAGCAGTTCTTC. The V gene is TRBV12-3 or TRBV12-4, the J gene TRBJ2-1; 7 positions agree with TRBD2. The V gene end was trimmed by 6 bases and the J gene end by 7 bases; junction bases not matched to a gene: 12. This CDR3 is built from 15 residues.

This clonotype was detected many times. The chain uses TRBV18 and TRBJ2-1, with TRBD2 matching over 10 bases. The CDR3 sequence is 16 residues long. The V segment lost 4 bases and the J segment 5 bases; nucleotides outside the gene matches: 8. Looked up from germline, CDR1 is KGHSH and CDR2 is LQKENI. The CDR3 coding sequence is TGTGCCAGCTCACGGGCTAGCGGGGGCACCCACAATGAGCAGTTCTTC. Translating it yields CASSRASGGTHNEQFF.